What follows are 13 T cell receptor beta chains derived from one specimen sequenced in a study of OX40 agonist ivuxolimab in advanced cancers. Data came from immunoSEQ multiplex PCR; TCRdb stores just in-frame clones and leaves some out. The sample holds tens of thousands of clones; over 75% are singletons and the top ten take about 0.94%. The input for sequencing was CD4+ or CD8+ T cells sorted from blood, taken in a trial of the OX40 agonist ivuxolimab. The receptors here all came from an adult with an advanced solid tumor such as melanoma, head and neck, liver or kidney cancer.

CDR3 amino acids: CASIGGTQYF. In DNA form, the CDR3 reads TGTGCCAGCATTGGGGGTACCCAGTACTTC. This chain connects TRBV6-1 to TRBJ2-5; D might be TRBD1 or TRBD2, each matching 5 bases. In germline, CDR1 is MNHNS, CDR2 SASEGT. CDR3 length: 10 residues. Trimming left V 7 bases short and J 8 bases short, with 8 bases between.

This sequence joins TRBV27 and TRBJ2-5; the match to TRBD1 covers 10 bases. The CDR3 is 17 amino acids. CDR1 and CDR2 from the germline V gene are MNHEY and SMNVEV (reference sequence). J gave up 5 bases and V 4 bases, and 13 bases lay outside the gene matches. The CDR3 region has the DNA TGTGCCAGCAGTTCGGGGACAGGGGCGCAAGTGACCGAGACCCAGTACTTC. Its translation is CASSSGTGAQVTETQYF.

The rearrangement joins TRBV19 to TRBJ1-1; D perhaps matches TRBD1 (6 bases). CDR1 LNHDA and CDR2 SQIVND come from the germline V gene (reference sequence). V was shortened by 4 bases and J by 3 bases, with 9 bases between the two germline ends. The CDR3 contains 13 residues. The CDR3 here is CASSTAGDTEAFF. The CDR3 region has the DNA TGTGCCAGTAGTACTGCAGGGGACACTGAAGCTTTCTTT. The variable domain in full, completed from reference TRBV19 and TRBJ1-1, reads DGGITQSPKYLFRKEGQNVTLSCEQNLNHDAMYWYRQDPGQGLRLIYYSQIVNDFQKGDIAEGYSVSREKKESFPLTVTSAQKNPTAFYLCASSTAGDTEAFFGQGTRLTVV.

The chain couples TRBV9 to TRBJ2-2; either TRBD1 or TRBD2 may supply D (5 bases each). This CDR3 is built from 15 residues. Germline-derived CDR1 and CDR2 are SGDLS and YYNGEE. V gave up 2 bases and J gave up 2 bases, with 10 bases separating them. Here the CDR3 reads CASSVGTYNTGELFF. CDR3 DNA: TGTGCCAGCAGCGTGGGGACGTATAACACCGGGGAGCTGTTTTTT.

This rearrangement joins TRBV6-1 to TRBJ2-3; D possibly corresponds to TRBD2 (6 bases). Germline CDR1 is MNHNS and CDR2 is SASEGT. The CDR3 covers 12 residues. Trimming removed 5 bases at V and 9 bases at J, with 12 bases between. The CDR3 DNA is TGTGCCAGCAGTTTGGGGCGGGACACGCAGTATTTT. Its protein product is CASSLGRDTQYF.

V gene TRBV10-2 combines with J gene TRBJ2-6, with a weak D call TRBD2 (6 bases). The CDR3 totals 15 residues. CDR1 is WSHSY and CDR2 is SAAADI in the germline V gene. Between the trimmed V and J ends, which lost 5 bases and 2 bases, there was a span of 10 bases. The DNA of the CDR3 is TGCGCCAGCAGTCCCCGGGGGACTGGGGCCAACGTCCTGACTTTC. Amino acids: CASSPRGTGANVLTF.

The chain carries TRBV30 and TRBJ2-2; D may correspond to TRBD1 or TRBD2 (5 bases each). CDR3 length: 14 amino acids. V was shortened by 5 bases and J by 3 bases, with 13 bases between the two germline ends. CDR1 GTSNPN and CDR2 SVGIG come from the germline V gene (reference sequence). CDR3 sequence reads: CAWVLGTHTGELFF. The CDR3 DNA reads TGTGCCTGGGTATTGGGGACCCACACCGGGGAGCTGTTTTTT. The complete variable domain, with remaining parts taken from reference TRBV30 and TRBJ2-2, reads SQTIHQWPATLVQPVGSPLSLECTVEGTSNPNLYWYRQAAGRGLQLLFYSVGIGQISSEVPQNLSASRPQDRQFILSSKKLLLSDSGFYLCAWVLGTHTGELFFGEGSRLTVL.

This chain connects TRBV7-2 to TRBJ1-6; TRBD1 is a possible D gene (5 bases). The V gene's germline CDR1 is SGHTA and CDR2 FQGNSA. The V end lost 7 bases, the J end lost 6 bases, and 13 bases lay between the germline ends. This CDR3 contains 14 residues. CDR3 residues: CASKGSGFNSPLHF. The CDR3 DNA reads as TGTGCCAGCAAGGGTTCAGGGTTTAATTCACCCCTCCACTTT.

The CDR3 sequence is CASSLLAINTGELFF. The CDR3 DNA sequence: TGTGCCAGCAGCTTACTAGCGATTAACACCGGGGAGCTGTTTTTT. The chain carries TRBV7-3 and TRBJ2-2, with D possibly being TRBD2 (6 bases). Germline-derived CDR1 and CDR2 are SGHTA and FQGTGA. The CDR3 sequence is 15 residues long. Trimming cost V 2 bases and J 2 bases, with 9 bases left between them.

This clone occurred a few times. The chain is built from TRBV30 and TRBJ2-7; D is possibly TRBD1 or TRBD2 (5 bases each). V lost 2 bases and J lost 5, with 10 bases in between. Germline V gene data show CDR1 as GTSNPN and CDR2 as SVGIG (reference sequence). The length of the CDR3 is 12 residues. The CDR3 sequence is CAWSRGTHEQYF. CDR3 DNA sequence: TGTGCCTGGAGTCGAGGGACCCACGAGCAGTACTTC.

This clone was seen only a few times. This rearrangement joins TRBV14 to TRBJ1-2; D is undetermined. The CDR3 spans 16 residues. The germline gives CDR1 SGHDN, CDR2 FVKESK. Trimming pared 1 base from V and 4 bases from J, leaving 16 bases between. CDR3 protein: CASSQVPGRTIYGYTF. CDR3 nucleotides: TGTGCCAGCAGCCAAGTCCCGGGGAGGACTATCTATGGCTACACCTTC.

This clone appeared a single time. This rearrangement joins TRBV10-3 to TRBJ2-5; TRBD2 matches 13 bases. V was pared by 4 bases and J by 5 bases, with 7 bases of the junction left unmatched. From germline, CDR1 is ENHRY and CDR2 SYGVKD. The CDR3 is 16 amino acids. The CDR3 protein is CAISGGLAGAGETQYF. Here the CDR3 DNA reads TGTGCCATCAGTGGTGGACTAGCGGGGGCCGGGGAGACCCAGTACTTC.

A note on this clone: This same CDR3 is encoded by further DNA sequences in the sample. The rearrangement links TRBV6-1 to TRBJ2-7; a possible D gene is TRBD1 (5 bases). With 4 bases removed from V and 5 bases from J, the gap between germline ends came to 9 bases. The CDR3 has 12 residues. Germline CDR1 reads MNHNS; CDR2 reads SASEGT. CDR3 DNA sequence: TGTGCCAGCAGTGTTCGCAGGGACGAGCAGTACTTC. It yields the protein CASSVRRDEQYF.